This TCR beta chain was captured by sequencing in a study of blood T cell repertoires in COVID-19 (dated by TCRdb to about 2020). The study in broad terms: Samples from collaborators originated in the United States, Italy and Spain and spanned both the acute and convalescent phases of COVID-19. The prospective study material was composed of cDNA or gDNA derived from T cells, B-cell-depleted T cells, or PBMCs. Deeply sampled blood TCRbeta repertoires from subjects exposed to, actively infected with, or recovered from COVID-19 were included in the dataset. The repertoires were released in a freely available public database intended as a resource for research on the immune response to SARS-CoV-2. The samples were drawn from the first 160 participants of the ongoing ImmuneRACE study and from about 1,200 subjects provided by 6 global collaborators. Nearly every sample came with metadata listing a de-identified subject ID, COVID-19 status, age in years and sex. HLA class I and class II types, where available, came from metadata supplied by the sample provider rather than from assay-based typing.

Participants in the prospective study were enrolled through a virtual design, were aged roughly 18 to 100 years, and lived in roughly 25 United States geographic areas. Cohort assignment in the prospective study relied on participant-reported clinical history from a screening survey and a study questionnaire. Each participant in the prospective study had whole blood, serum and a nasopharyngeal or oropharyngeal swab collected by mobile phlebotomists. Over a roughly 2-month period, participants in the prospective study had the option of providing additional blood draws and questionnaires. Blood samples from the prospective study were shipped frozen or at room temperature prior to DNA extraction. Note on this clone: It lacks a known antigen. There are no base qualities to consult, and no much larger clone falls within one base.

Summary of the overall study and its limitations: How much clinical and demographic metadata was included differed by source and by participant, and the metadata was provided uncurated.

The CDR3 sequence holds 15 residues, the cysteine and phenylalanine included. The CDR3 DNA has 45 bases and is translated from base 1. Per the germline V gene, SGDLS is the CDR1 and YYNGEE is the CDR2. Trimming takes 0 bases off V and 5 bases off J; junction bases not matched to a gene: 5. TCRbeta CDR3 regions were amplified from genomic DNA by means of the immunoSEQ Assay, a bias-controlled multiplex PCR. Per the authors' processing: The number of nucleated cells in each sample was estimated from the amplification of reference gene primers within the assay. Sequence reads were collapsed and filtered to measure the absolute abundance of every unique TCRbeta CDR3 rearrangement. For each sample, productive Simpson clonality was calculated as the square root of Simpson's diversity index over productive rearrangements. The table comes from immuneACCESS by way of TCRdb, which keeps in-frame sequences with V and J called. Part of the clones is missing from these tables; in studies checked, under half for an unresolved V gene and the rest for unknown reasons. V, J and clone size were drawn from that table, and D and trimming were deduced from the DNA. The sample contains fewer than 250,000 clones, around 86% of them found a single time. Around 4% of the sample lies in the top ten.

The source of this sequence is a woman aged 40 to 49 with acute COVID-19. Sequenced input: PBMCs or T cells enriched from blood (not recorded which). The rearranged chain carries TRBV9 and TRBJ2-4; 7 central bases correspond to TRBD2. The CDR3 loop reads CASSVEAGRQNIQYF. The nucleotides are TGTGCCAGCAGCGTAGAGGCCGGGAGGCAAAACATTCAGTACTTC.